The 27 T cell receptor beta chains below all came from one sample that was sequenced in a study of Tregs in tolerant kidney transplant recipients (dated by TCRdb to between 2018 and 2021). Sample time point, as interpreted from the label and publication: 6 months after combined kidney and bone marrow transplant. Transplants used related donors with nonmyeloablative bone marrow transplantation; mixed chimerism was transient in the human trials. Libraries came from the immunoSEQ multiplex PCR assay. The table comes from immuneACCESS by way of TCRdb, which keeps in-frame sequences with V and J called. Part of the clones is missing from these tables; in studies checked, under half for an unresolved V gene and the rest for unknown reasons. This sample's table has entries for 23,000 or so clones. Clones ranked in the top ten supply 3.5% to 4.5% of the sample. The material was CD4+ T cells from blood (PBMCs), obtained 6 months after the transplant. All receptors come from a human patient who received a combined kidney and bone marrow transplant. It is possible that, after a transplant, some T cells come from the graft donor.

Notes on this clone: The read is 3 residues too short to cover the CDR3 end, so that end is filled in from the germline J gene. Other DNA sequences in this sample translate to the same CDR3. V and J are TRBV2 and TRBJ2-7; 10 nucleotides line up with TRBD1. The CDR3 has 16 residues. Germline loops: CDR1 SNHLY, CDR2 FYNNEI. The V gene end was trimmed by 8 bases and the J gene end by 3 bases; junction bases not matched to a gene: 13. Partial CDR3 DNA: TGTGCCAGCTACACCCGGGACAGGGGCCCCAGCTACGAG. It is translated as CASYTRDRGPSYE. The CDR3, in full, reads CASYTRDRGPSYEQYF.

In regard to this clone: The observed sequence ends 3 residues before the CDR3 terminus, with the missing tail filled in from the germline J gene. The J gene is TRBJ2-1, the V gene TRBV7-9, with 8 nucleotides matching TRBD1. The CDR3 loop spans 15 amino acids. In germline, CDR1 is SEHNR, CDR2 FQNEAQ (reference sequence). V shed 6 bases and J 0 bases; nucleotides not matched to a gene: 4. The CDR3 DNA, read in part, is TGTGCCAGCAGATCAACAGGGGGCTCCTACAATGAG. It translates to CASRSTGGSYNE. In full, the CDR3 reads CASRSTGGSYNEQFF. The whole variable domain, filled in from reference TRBV7-9 and TRBJ2-1, reads DTGVSQNPRHKITKRGQNVTFRCDPISEHNRLYWYRQTLGQGPEFLTYFQNEAQLEKSRLLSDRFSAERPKGSFSTLEIQRTEQGDSAMYLCASRSTGGSYNEQFFGPGTRLTVL.

Remarks on this clone: The read terminates 3 residues before the CDR3 end, so the remaining end is supplied by the germline J gene. This chain joins TRBV5-1 and TRBJ1-1; TRBD1 agrees at 8 bases. CDR3 length: 14 amino acids. Germline-derived CDR1 and CDR2 are SGHRS and YFSETQ. V lost 4 bases, J lost 4 bases, and 6 bases stayed unmatched. Here the CDR3 reads CASSGEQGGTEAFF. Partial CDR3 DNA: TGCGCCAGCAGCGGGGAACAGGGGGGCACTGAA. The full variable domain, its missing parts supplied by reference TRBV5-1 and TRBJ1-1, is KAGVTQTPRYLIKTRGQQVTLSCSPISGHRSVSWYQQTPGQGLQFLFEYFSETQRNKGNFPGRFSGRQFSNSRSEMNVSTLELGDSALYLCASSGEQGGTEAFFGQGTRLTVV.

As for this clone: The sequence runs out 3 residues before the end of the CDR3; the remainder is reconstructed from the germline J gene. V and J are TRBV5-1 and TRBJ2-7, with TRBD1 as a possible D gene (5 bases). Germline assignment: CDR1 SGHRS and CDR2 YFSETQ. The ends were cut back, 3 bases at V and 2 bases at J, with 12 bases in the middle. The CDR3 is 14 residues long. The CDR3 sequence: CASSSVTATYEQYF. The CDR3 DNA, read in part, is TGCGCCAGCAGCTCAGTGACAGCTACCTACGAG.

The CDR3 protein is CAWSAGNYEQYF. CDR3 bases read: TGTGCCTGGAGTGCGGGGAACTACGAG. The chain uses TRBV30 and TRBJ2-7; D may be TRBD2 (5 bases). The CDR3 end is not reached by the read, which stops 3 residues before it; the germline J gene fills it in. Germline lookup yields CDR1 GTSNPN and CDR2 SVGIG (reference sequence). The V end was cut by 1 base, the J end by 3 bases, with 7 bases between. The CDR3 spans 12 residues.

As for this clone: The read halts 3 residues ahead of the CDR3 end, with the missing end drawn from the germline J gene. V usage is TRBV7-8 and J usage is TRBJ1-3; D is perhaps TRBD1 (5 bases). Trimming left V 5 bases short and J 3 bases short, with 20 bases between. The CDR3 contains 17 residues. Germline values: CDR1 SGHVS, CDR2 FQNEAQ. The CDR3 region is CASSPPGGSPGGNTIYF. The CDR3 DNA, read in part, is TGTGCCAGCAGCCCTCCCGGGGGGTCCCCGGGTGGAAACACC. Full variable domain (outside the CDR3, taken from reference TRBV7-8 and TRBJ1-3): GAGVSQSPRYKVAKRGQDVALRCDPISGHVSLFWYQQALGQGPEFLTYFQNEAQLDKSGLPSDRFFAERPEGSVSTLKIQRTQQEDSAVYLCASSPPGGSPGGNTIYFGEGSWLTVV.

Comments on this clone: The read falls 3 residues short of the CDR3 end, and the missing part is taken from the germline J gene. V gene TRBV6-1 combines with J gene TRBJ2-1; TRBD1 matches 10 bases. The CDR3 length is 15 residues. CDR1 is MNHNS, CDR2 SASEGT, per germline. V dropped 4 bases and J dropped 3; count of bases not matched to a gene: 3. The CDR3 sequence is CASSGRDRGYNEQFF. The sequenced part of the CDR3 DNA is TGTGCCAGCAGTGGCCGGGACAGGGGCTACAATGAG.

Note on this clone: The CDR3 end lies 3 residues beyond the end of the read and is filled in from the germline J gene. J is TRBJ2-3 and V is TRBV11-2; 8 bases fit TRBD1. The J segment lost 6 bases and the V segment lost 2 bases, leaving 1 base of the junction unmatched. The CDR3 has 13 amino acids. CDR1 and CDR2 from the germline V gene are SGHAT and FQNNGV. The CDR3 protein is CASSLNRGDTQYF. Incomplete CDR3 DNA: TGTGCCAGCAGCTTAAACAGGGGGGATACG.

As concerns this clone: The read terminates 3 residues ahead of where the CDR3 ends, so the germline J gene completes it. The V gene is TRBV7-2, the J gene TRBJ1-4; D not resolved. This CDR3 spans 15 amino acids. The V end lost 5 bases, the J end lost 7 bases, and 17 bases lay between the germline ends. Germline V gene data show CDR1 as SGHTA and CDR2 as FQGNSA. The CDR3: CASSPQANVGEKLFF. Incomplete CDR3 DNA: TGTGCCAGCAGCCCTCAAGCGAATGTAGGTGAAAAA.

As concerns this clone: The read stops 3 residues short of the end of the CDR3; the missing end is completed from the germline J gene. V usage is TRBV5-1 and J usage is TRBJ1-2; 7 bases are shared with TRBD1. Germline-derived CDR1 and CDR2 are SGHRS and YFSETQ. Trimming took 4 bases from V and 4 from J; bases not matched to a gene: 22. The CDR3 spans 19 residues. CDR3 bases read: TGCGCCAGCAGCCCTAGGCCGACAGGGAGGTCTTCCAAGCCCTATGGC. Translated, it gives CASSPRPTGRSSKPYG. The CDR3 in its entirety is CASSPRPTGRSSKPYGYTF.

Note on this clone: Read coverage stops 3 residues before the CDR3 terminus; the germline J gene supplies the remainder. V usage is TRBV5-1 and J usage is TRBJ2-5, with D possibly being TRBD1 (6 bases). V was clipped by 0 bases and J by 3 bases, with 9 bases between them. Germline-derived CDR1 and CDR2 are SGHRS and YFSETQ. The CDR3 has 14 residues. CDR3 in amino acids: CASSLAGEKETQYF. The part of the CDR3 DNA that was read is TGCGCCAGCAGCTTGGCAGGGGAAAAAGAGACC.

Details on this clone: The CDR3 goes on 3 residues after the read ends, and that part is filled in from the germline J gene. This chain connects TRBV7-8 to TRBJ1-5; D remains ambiguous. V was clipped by 1 base and J by 7 bases, with 5 bases between them. CDR3 size: 12 residues. CDR1 is SGHVS, CDR2 FQNEAQ, per germline. Here the CDR3 reads CASSLDGQPQHF. Incomplete CDR3 DNA: TGTGCCAGCAGCTTAGACGGGCAGCCC.

Comments on this clone: The read ends 3 residues early relative to the CDR3; the germline J gene fills the gap. This chain joins TRBV18 and TRBJ1-3; D remains ambiguous. Trimming cost V 2 bases and J 2 bases, with 10 bases left between them. This CDR3 is built from 15 residues. Germline CDR1 and CDR2: KGHSH and LQKENI. The CDR3 DNA, read in part, is TGTGCCAGCTCACCAACTCCCCCCCCTGGAAACACC. Encoded protein: CASSPTPPPGNT. The complete CDR3 protein is CASSPTPPPGNTIYF.

Of note for this clone: The CDR3 end is not reached by the read, which stops 3 residues before it; the germline J gene fills it in. The gene calls are TRBV7-2 and TRBJ2-5; 12 positions agree with TRBD2. Germline assignment: CDR1 SGHTA and CDR2 FQGNSA. There are 15 residues in the CDR3. Trimming took 4 bases from V and 3 from J; bases not matched to a gene: 3. The part of the CDR3 DNA that was read is TGTGCCAGCAGCTCTAGCGGGAGGGCTGAAGAGACC. Translated, it gives CASSSSGRAEET. The full CDR3 is CASSSSGRAEETQYF.

The CDR3 sequence is CASSIRDQETQYF. Partial CDR3 DNA: TGTGCCAGTAGTATCCGGGACCAAGAGACC. The chain recombines TRBV19 with TRBJ2-5; D is undetermined. The sequenced fragment ends 3 residues before the CDR3 boundary, so the rest is inferred from the germline J gene. V was pared by 3 bases and J by 0 bases, with 5 bases between. CDR1 and CDR2 from the germline V gene are LNHDA and SQIVND (reference sequence). The CDR3 sequence is 13 residues long.

About this clone: The read falls 3 residues short of the CDR3 end, and the missing part is taken from the germline J gene. The gene calls are TRBV7-9 and TRBJ1-2; 9 nucleotides match TRBD1. The CDR3 contains 15 residues. Germline V gene lookup returns CDR1 SEHNR and CDR2 FQNEAQ (reference sequence). Trimming cost V 4 bases and J 7 bases; bases outside gene matches: 10. CDR3 DNA, as far as it was read: TGTGCCAGCAGCTCCCCCGGGACAGGGATCGGTGGC. It specifies CASSSPGTGIGG. Given in full, the CDR3 is CASSSPGTGIGGYTF.

Comment on this clone: From the germline J gene comes the end of the CDR3, since the read stops 3 residues before it. This chain connects TRBV19 to TRBJ1-2; the match to TRBD1 covers 8 bases. This CDR3 region has 15 residues. The V gene end was trimmed by 0 bases and the J gene end by 5 bases; junction bases not matched to a gene: 5. The germline V gene encodes CDR1 LNHDA and CDR2 SQIVND (reference sequence). CDR3 DNA (partial): TGTGCCAGTAGTATAGATCGACAGGGGTATTATGGC. Amino acid sequence: CASSIDRQGYYG. The complete CDR3 reads CASSIDRQGYYGYTF.

Note on this clone: The CDR3 goes on 3 residues after the read ends, and that part is filled in from the germline J gene. This rearrangement joins TRBV5-4 to TRBJ1-1; 8 bases agree with TRBD1. The V and J ends lost 3 bases and 7 bases, in that order; junction bases with no gene match: 8. This CDR3 contains 14 residues. Germline CDR1 SGHNT, CDR2 YYREEE (reference sequence). The DNA read from the CDR3 is TGTGCCAGCAGCTACCGGGACAGGAAGAGTGAA. Protein product: CASSYRDRKSE. In full, the CDR3 is CASSYRDRKSEAFF. Looking up the rest from reference TRBV5-4 and TRBJ1-1 gives the full variable domain: ETGVTQSPTHLIKTRGQQVTLRCSSQSGHNTVSWYQQALGQGPQFIFQYYREEENGRGNFPPRFSGLQFPNYSSELNVNALELDDSALYLCASSYRDRKSEAFFGQGTRLTVV.

With respect to this clone: The read is 3 residues too short to cover the CDR3 end, so that end is filled in from the germline J gene. The chain has TRBV20-1 and TRBJ2-4; 8 bases match TRBD2. CDR3 size: 14 residues. Germline assignment: CDR1 DFQATT and CDR2 SNEGSKA (reference sequence). The junction had 7 bases not matched to a gene; V was cut back by 2 bases and J by 7 bases. CDR3 DNA (partial): TGCAGTGCTAGACTAGCGGGTCCTGGGAACATT. Encoded protein: CSARLAGPGNI. The whole CDR3 sequence is CSARLAGPGNIQYF.

This clone is called medium-sized based on its frequency. Coverage ceases 3 residues before the CDR3 finishes, and the germline J gene fills in the end. Other DNA sequences in this sample translate to the same CDR3. The chain links TRBV18 to TRBJ1-5; TRBD1 matches at 8 bases. The CDR3 loop spans 15 amino acids. With 3 bases clipped from V and 2 bases from J, the junction kept 3 bases outside the gene matches. Germline loops: CDR1 KGHSH, CDR2 LQKENI. CDR3 region: CASSPDRGGNQPQHF. CDR3 DNA (partial): TGTGCCAGCTCACCCGACAGGGGCGGCAATCAGCCC.

A word on this clone: Read coverage stops 3 residues before the CDR3 terminus; the germline J gene supplies the remainder. The chain combines TRBV7-8 with TRBJ2-1, with 9 nucleotides matching TRBD1. This CDR3 spans 16 amino acids. Germline-derived CDR1 and CDR2 are SGHVS and FQNEAQ. The trim removed 4 bases at V and 8 bases at J, leaving 12 bases unmatched. The sequenced part of the CDR3 DNA is TGTGCCAGCAGCTCCGGCCGGGACAGGGTCAATTATGAG. Translating gives CASSSGRDRVNYE. The full CDR3 is CASSSGRDRVNYEQFF.

In regard to this clone: The missing CDR3 end, 3 residues past where the read stops, is filled in from the germline J gene. The J gene is TRBJ1-2, the V gene TRBV29-1; the D gene is possibly TRBD1 (5 bases). V was cut by 4 bases and J by 7 bases, with 16 bases left in between. CDR1 is SQVTM, CDR2 ANQGSEA, per germline. This CDR3 has 13 amino acids. CDR3 sequence: CSVAPGRVFGYTF. CDR3 DNA, as far as it was read: TGCAGCGTTGCTCCAGGGAGAGTCTTTGGC.

Turning to this clone: The CDR3 goes on 3 residues after the read ends, and that part is filled in from the germline J gene. The chain links TRBV7-6 to TRBJ2-1, with 8 positions matching TRBD2. Trimming cost V 0 bases and J 1 base; bases outside gene matches: 5. CDR3 length: 17 amino acids. CDR1 and CDR2 (germline): SGHVS, FNYEAQ. Partial CDR3 DNA: TGTGCCAGCAGCTTAGCCCCAGCGGGGGTTTCCTACAATGAG. It translates to CASSLAPAGVSYNE. The entire CDR3 reads CASSLAPAGVSYNEQFF.

Comment on this clone: The read comes to an end 3 residues before the CDR3 does, leaving the germline J gene to fill in the end. The chain combines TRBV18 with TRBJ2-7, with 14 bases that match TRBD2. This CDR3 is built from 15 residues. Germline V lookup: CDR1 KGHSH, CDR2 LQKENI. J lost 6 bases, V lost 3 bases, and 4 bases had no gene match. The part of the CDR3 DNA that was read is TGTGCCAGCTCACCCGGGACTAGCGGGAGCTCCGAG. Protein product: CASSPGTSGSSE. The entire CDR3 is CASSPGTSGSSEQYF.

A word on this clone: Read sequence stops 3 residues before the CDR3 end, and the germline J gene provides the missing end. The chain carries TRBV5-1 and TRBJ2-7, with a possible D match to TRBD2 (5 bases). Per germline, CDR1 SGHRS and CDR2 YFSETQ. CDR3 size: 14 residues. V lost 0 bases to trimming and J lost 5 bases, with 12 bases between them. The sequenced part of the CDR3 DNA is TGCGCCAGCAGCTTGGTTCCGGGGTCCCACGAG. Translation: CASSLVPGSHE. The whole CDR3 sequence reads CASSLVPGSHEQYF.

This clone is classed as medium-sized by frequency. The read finishes 3 residues shy of the CDR3 end, and the germline J gene is used to complete it. The same CDR3 is also encoded by other DNA sequences in this sample. The gene calls are TRBV18 and TRBJ1-5; 9 bases fit TRBD1. This CDR3 region has 15 residues. The junction had 7 bases not matched to a gene; V was cut back by 6 bases and J by 4 bases. Germline values: CDR1 KGHSH, CDR2 LQKENI. The CDR3: CASSPDRGGNQPQHF. CDR3 DNA, as far as it was read: TGTGCCAGCTCGCCTGACAGGGGGGGAAATCAGCCC.

With respect to this clone: The read halts 3 residues ahead of the CDR3 end, with the missing end drawn from the germline J gene. This chain uses TRBV19 with TRBJ2-7; TRBD1 aligns across 9 bases. The CDR3 sequence is 14 residues long. The V gene end was trimmed by 5 bases and the J gene end by 6 bases; junction bases not matched to a gene: 8. Germline CDR1 is LNHDA and CDR2 is SQIVND (reference sequence). The CDR3 here is CASSLGTGLSEQYF. The CDR3 bases that were read are TGTGCCAGTAGTCTCGGGACAGGGCTCTCCGAG.